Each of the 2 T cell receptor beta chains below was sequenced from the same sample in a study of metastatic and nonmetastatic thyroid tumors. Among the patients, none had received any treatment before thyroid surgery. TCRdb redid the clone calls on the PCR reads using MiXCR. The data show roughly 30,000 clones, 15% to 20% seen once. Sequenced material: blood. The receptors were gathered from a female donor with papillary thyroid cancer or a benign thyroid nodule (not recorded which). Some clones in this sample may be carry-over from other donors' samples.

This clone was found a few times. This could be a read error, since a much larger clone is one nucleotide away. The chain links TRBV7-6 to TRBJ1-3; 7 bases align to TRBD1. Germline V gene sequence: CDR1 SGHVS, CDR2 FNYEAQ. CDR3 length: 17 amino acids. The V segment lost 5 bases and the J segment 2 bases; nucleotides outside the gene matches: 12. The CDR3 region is CASSPSSGQYPGNTIYF. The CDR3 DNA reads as TGTGCCAGCAGCCCCTCATCGGGACAGTACCCTGGAAACACCATATATTTT.

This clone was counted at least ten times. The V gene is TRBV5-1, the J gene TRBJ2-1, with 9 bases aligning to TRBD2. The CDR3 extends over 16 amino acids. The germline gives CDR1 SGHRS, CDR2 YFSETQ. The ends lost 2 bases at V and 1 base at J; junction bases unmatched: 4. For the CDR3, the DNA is TGCGCCAGCAGCTTATCTAGCGGGGATTCCTACAATGAGCAGTTCTTC. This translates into CASSLSSGDSYNEQFF.